This T cell receptor beta chain was observed in a study of T-cell memory formation after mild COVID-19. On this clonotype: Its antigen is unidentified.

TCRdb ran MiXCR on the 5' RACE reads and lists one entry per CDR3 protein. The sample yields 150,000 to 200,000 distinct CDR3 sequences, around a third seen once. The study, taken as a whole, reports: Contracting clones, day 15 to 85, had balanced CD4/CD8, and later expanders favored CD4+.

This receptor was obtained from an adult woman who had mild COVID-19 (a few samples of this study predate the infection). Cell type and time point are not known. The source material was PBMCs or a T cell subset sorted from them (not recorded which).

CDR3 in DNA: TGCAGTGCTAGAGAGATGGACAGGCCAACCTACGAGCAGTACTTC. Encoded protein: CSAREMDRPTYEQYF. The V gene is TRBV20-1, the J gene TRBJ2-7; 7 bases agree with TRBD1. CDR3 size: 15 residues. Trimming at V came to 0 bases and at J to 2 bases, leaving 7 bases not matched to a gene. Germline V lookup: CDR1 DFQATT, CDR2 SNEGSKA (reference sequence).